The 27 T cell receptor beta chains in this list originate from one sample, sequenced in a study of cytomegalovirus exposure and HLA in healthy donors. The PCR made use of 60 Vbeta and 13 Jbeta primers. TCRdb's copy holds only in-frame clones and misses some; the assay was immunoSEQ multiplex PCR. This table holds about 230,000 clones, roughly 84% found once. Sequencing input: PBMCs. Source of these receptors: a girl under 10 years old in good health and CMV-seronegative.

CDR3 sequence (DNA): TGTGCCAGCAGTCAGAGAGCCCCTAGGTCCAATGAGCAGTTCTTC. This sequence encodes CASSQRAPRSNEQFF. The V call is TRBV7-2, the J call TRBJ2-1; unclear D gene. In germline, CDR1 is SGHTA, CDR2 FQGNSA. V dropped 6 bases and J dropped 6 bases, with 18 bases sitting between them. This CDR3 has 15 residues.

The CDR3: CASSRQVGDEQYF. Here the CDR3 DNA reads TGTGCCAGCAGTAGACAGGTTGGGGACGAGCAGTACTTC. The chain carries TRBV6-4 and TRBJ2-7, with D perhaps TRBD1 (6 bases). Between the trimmed V and J ends, which lost 5 bases and 5 bases, there was a span of 13 bases. CDR1 MRHNA and CDR2 SNTAGT come from the germline V gene. This CDR3 comprises 13 residues.

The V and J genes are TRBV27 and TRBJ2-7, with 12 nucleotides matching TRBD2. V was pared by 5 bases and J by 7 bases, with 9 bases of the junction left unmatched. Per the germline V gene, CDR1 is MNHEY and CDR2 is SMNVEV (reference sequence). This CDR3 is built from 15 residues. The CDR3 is CASSHLAGGPGEQYF. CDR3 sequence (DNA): TGTGCCAGCAGTCACCTAGCGGGAGGGCCGGGGGAGCAGTACTTC.

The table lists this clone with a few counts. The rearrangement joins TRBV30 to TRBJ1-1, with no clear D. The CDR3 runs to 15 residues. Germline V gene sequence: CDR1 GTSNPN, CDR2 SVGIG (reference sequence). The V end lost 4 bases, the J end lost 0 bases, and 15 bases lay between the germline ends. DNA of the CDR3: TGTGCCTGGATTCGGAGTCAGATTATGAACACTGAAGCTTTCTTT. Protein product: CAWIRSQIMNTEAFF. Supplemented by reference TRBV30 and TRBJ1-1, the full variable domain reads SQTIHQWPATLVQPVGSPLSLECTVEGTSNPNLYWYRQAAGRGLQLLFYSVGIGQISSEVPQNLSASRPQDRQFILSSKKLLLSDSGFYLCAWIRSQIMNTEAFFGQGTRLTVV.

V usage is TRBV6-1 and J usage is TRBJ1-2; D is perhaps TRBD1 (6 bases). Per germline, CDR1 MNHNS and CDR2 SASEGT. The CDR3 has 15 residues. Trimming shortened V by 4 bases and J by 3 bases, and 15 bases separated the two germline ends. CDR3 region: CASSVNPGHYYGYTF. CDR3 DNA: TGTGCCAGCAGTGTCAATCCGGGACACTACTATGGCTACACCTTC.

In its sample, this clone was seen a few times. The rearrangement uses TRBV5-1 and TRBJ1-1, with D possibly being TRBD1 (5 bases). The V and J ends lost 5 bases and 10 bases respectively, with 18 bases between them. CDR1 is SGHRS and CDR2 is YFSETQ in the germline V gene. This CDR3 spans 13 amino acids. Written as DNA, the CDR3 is TGCGCCAGCAGGAGGAAGGACATCCTCCGAGCTTTCTTT. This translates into CASRRKDILRAFF.

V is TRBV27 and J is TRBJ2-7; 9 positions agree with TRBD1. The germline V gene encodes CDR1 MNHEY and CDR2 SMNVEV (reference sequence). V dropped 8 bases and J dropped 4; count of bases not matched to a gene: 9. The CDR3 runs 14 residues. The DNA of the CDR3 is TGTGCCAGCGCTCGGAGGGGACAGGGTTACGAGCAGTACTTC. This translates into CASARRGQGYEQYF.

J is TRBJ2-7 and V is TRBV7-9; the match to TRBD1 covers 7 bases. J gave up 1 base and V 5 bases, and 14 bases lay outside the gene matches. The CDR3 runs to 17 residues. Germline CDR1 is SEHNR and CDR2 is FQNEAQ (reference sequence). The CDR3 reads CASSLELTGTVSYEQYF. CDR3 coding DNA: TGTGCCAGCAGCCTAGAACTAACCGGGACAGTTTCCTACGAGCAGTACTTC.

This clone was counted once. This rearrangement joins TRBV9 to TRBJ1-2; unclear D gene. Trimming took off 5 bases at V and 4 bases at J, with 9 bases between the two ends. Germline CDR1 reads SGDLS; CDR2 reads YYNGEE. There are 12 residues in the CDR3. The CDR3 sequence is CASRGVRYGYTF. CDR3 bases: TGTGCCAGCAGGGGCGTTCGCTATGGCTACACCTTC.

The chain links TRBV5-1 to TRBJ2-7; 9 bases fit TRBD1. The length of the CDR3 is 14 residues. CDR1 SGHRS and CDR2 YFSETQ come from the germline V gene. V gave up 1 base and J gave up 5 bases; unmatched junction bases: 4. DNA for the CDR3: TGCGCCAGCAGCTTGACAGGGGGCTGGAACGAGCAGTACTTC. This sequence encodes CASSLTGGWNEQYF. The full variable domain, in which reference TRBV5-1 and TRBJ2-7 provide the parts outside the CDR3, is KAGVTQTPRYLIKTRGQQVTLSCSPISGHRSVSWYQQTPGQGLQFLFEYFSETQRNKGNFPGRFSGRQFSNSRSEMNVSTLELGDSALYLCASSLTGGWNEQYFGPGTRLTVT.

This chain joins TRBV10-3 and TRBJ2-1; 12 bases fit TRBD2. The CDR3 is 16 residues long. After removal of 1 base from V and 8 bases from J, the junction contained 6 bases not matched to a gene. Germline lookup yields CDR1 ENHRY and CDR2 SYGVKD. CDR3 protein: CAISEYLAGGKDEQFF. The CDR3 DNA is TGTGCCATCAGTGAGTACCTAGCGGGGGGGAAGGATGAGCAGTTCTTC.

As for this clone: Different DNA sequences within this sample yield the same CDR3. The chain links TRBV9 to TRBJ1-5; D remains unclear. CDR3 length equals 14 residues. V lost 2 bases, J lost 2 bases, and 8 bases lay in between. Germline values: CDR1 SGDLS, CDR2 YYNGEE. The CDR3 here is CASSVGGGNQPQHF. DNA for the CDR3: TGTGCCAGCAGCGTGGGAGGAGGCAATCAGCCCCAGCATTTT. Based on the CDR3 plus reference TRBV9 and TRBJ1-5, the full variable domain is DSGVTQTPKHLITATGQRVTLRCSPRSGDLSVYWYQQSLDQGLQFLIQYYNGEERAKGNILERFSAQQFPDLHSELNLSSLELGDSALYFCASSVGGGNQPQHFGDGTRLSIL.

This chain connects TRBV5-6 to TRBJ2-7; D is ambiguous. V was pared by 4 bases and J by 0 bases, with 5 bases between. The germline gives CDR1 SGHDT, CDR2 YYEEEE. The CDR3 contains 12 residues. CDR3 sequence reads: CASSLSSYEQYF. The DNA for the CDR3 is TGTGCCAGCAGCCTAAGCTCCTACGAGCAGTACTTC.

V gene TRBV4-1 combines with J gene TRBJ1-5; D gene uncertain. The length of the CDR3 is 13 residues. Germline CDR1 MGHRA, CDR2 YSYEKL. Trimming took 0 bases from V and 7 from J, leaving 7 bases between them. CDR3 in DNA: TGCGCCAGCAGCCAAGACGGTAGCCAGCCCCAGCATTTT. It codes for CASSQDGSQPQHF.

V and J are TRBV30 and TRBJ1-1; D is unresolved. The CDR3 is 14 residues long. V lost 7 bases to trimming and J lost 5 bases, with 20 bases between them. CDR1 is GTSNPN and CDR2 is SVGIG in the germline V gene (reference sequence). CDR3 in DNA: TGTGCCTTTCAAAACTCGGCGGGAGGGACTGAAGCTTTCTTT. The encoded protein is CAFQNSAGGTEAFF.

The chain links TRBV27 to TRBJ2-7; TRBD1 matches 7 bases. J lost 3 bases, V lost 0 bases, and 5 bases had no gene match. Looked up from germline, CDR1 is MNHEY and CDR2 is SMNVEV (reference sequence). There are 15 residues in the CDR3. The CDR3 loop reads CASSLSGQRGYEQYF. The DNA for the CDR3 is TGTGCCAGCAGTTTATCGGGACAGCGCGGCTACGAGCAGTACTTC.

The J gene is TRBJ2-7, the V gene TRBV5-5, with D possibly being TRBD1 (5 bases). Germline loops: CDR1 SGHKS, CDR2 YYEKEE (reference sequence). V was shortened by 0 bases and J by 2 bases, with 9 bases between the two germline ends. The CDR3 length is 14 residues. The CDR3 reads CASSLAPGTYEQYF. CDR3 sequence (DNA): TGTGCCAGCAGCTTGGCGCCAGGGACCTACGAGCAGTACTTC.

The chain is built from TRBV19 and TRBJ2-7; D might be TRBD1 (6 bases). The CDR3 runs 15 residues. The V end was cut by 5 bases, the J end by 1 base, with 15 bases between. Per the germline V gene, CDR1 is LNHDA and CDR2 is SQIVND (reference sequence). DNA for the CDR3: TGTGCCAGTAGTCAACCGGGACAACCGTCCTACGAGCAGTACTTC. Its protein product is CASSQPGQPSYEQYF.

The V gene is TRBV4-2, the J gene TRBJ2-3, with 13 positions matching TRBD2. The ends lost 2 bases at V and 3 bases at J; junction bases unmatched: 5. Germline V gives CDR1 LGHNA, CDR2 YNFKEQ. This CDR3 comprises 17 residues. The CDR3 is CASSQPSGLAGTDTQYF. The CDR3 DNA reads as TGTGCCAGCAGCCAACCATCGGGACTAGCGGGGACAGATACGCAGTATTTT.

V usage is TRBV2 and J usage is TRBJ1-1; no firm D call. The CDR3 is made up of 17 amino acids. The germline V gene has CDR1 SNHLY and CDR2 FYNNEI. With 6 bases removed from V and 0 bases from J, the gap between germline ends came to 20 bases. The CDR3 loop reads CASSKLGSQTVNTEAFF. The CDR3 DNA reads TGTGCCAGCAGCAAACTCGGTTCACAGACGGTGAACACTGAAGCTTTCTTT.

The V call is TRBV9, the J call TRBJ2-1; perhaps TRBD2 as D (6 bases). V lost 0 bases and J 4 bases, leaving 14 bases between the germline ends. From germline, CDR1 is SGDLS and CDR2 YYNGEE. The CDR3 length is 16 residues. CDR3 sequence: CASSVDRWEAYNEQFF. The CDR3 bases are TGTGCCAGCAGCGTAGATCGGTGGGAGGCTTACAATGAGCAGTTCTTC.

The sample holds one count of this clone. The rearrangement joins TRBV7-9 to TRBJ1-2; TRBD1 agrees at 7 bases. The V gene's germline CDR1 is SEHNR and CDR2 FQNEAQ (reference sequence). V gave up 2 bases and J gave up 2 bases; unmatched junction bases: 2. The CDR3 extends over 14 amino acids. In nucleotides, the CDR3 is TGTGCCAGCAGCTTAACAGGGGTAAACTATGGCTACACCTTC. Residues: CASSLTGVNYGYTF.

CDR3: CASLDSGSRYNEQFF. CDR3 DNA: TGTGCCAGCCTCGATAGCGGGAGTCGGTACAATGAGCAGTTCTTC. The V call is TRBV27, the J call TRBJ2-1; 9 positions agree with TRBD2. There are 15 residues in the CDR3. Germline CDR1 MNHEY, CDR2 SMNVEV (reference sequence). V was clipped by 8 bases and J by 4 bases; unmatched bases: 9.

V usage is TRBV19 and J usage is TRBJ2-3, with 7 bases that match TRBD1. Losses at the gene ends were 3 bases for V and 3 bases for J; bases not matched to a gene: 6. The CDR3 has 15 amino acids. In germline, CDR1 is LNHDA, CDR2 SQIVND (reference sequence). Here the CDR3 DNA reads TGTGCCAGTAGTATCGCCCAGGGGGTTACAGATACGCAGTATTTT. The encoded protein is CASSIAQGVTDTQYF.

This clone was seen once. CDR3 loop: CASSALSLNEQFF. CDR3 bases: TGTGCCAGCAGCGCGCTGAGCCTCAATGAGCAGTTCTTC. The rearrangement joins TRBV9 to TRBJ2-1; D unresolved. The V end was cut by 3 bases, the J end by 6 bases, with 10 bases between. The CDR3 totals 13 residues. Germline CDR1 and CDR2: SGDLS and YYNGEE.

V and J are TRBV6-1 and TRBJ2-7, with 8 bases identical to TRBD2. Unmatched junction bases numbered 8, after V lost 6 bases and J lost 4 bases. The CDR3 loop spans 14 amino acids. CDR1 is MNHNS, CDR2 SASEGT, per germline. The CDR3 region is CASRSSGTLYEQYF. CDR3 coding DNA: TGTGCCAGCAGAAGTAGCGGGACTTTGTACGAGCAGTACTTC.

The chain's CDR3 is CASSQDRTGGTDTQYF. The CDR3 region has the DNA TGCGCCAGCAGCCAAGATCGAACAGGGGGGACAGATACGCAGTATTTT. The genes are TRBV4-1 and TRBJ2-3, with TRBD1 matching 8 bases. With V trimmed by 0 bases and J by 3 bases, 5 bases remained unmatched. Germline-derived CDR1 and CDR2 are MGHRA and YSYEKL. CDR3 length equals 16 residues.